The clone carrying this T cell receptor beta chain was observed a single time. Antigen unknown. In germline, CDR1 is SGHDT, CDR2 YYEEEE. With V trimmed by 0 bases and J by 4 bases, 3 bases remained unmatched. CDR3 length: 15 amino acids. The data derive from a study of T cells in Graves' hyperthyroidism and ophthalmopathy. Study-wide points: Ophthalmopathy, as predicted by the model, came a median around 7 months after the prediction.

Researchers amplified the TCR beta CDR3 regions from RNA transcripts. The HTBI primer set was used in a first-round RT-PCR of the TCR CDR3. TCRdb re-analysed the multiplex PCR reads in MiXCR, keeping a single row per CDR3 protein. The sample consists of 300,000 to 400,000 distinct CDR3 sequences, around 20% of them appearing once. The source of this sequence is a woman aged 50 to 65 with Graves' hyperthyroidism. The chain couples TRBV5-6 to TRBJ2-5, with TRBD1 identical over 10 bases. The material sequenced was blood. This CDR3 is CASSLGTGGAETQYF. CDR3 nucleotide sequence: TGTGCCAGCAGCTTGGGGACAGGGGGGGCAGAGACCCAGTACTTC. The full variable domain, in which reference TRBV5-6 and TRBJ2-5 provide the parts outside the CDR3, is DAGVTQSPTHLIKTRGQQVTLRCSPKSGHDTVSWYQQALGQGPQFIFQYYEEEERQRGNFPDRFSGHQFPNYSSELNVNALLLGDSALYLCASSLGTGGAETQYFGPGTRLLVL.